This T cell receptor beta chain stems from a study of early stage breast cancer tumors. Across the study: Invasive lobular carcinomas made up about 30% of the 12 ER+/PR+/HER2- tumors. Findings of the study overall: Functional markers like CD4, CD8 and FOXP3 were missed in bulk sequencing. Enriched TCRB sequences shared across patients were mostly commonly generated sequences. In about 90% of the 16 patients, blood comparison separated tumor from normal breast.

CDR3 length: 15 amino acids. CDR1 is SGDLS and CDR2 is YYNGEE in the germline V gene. The junction had 7 bases not matched to a gene; V was cut back by 2 bases and J by 3 bases. Points on this clone: Its antigen is not identified.

Sequencing used immunoSEQ multiplex PCR; TCRdb keeps in-frame clones, though not all of them. This sample has under 30,000 clones, with about 70% found just once. The sequenced material came from blood. The chain couples TRBV9 to TRBJ2-7; 8 bases fit TRBD2. The source is a person between 50 and 60 years old with breast cancer. Written as DNA, the CDR3 is TGTGCCAGCAGCGTGTCGGGACTAGAAGTCTACGAGCAGTACTTC. Translating it yields CASSVSGLEVYEQYF.